This TCR beta chain was captured in a study of OX40 agonist ivuxolimab in advanced cancers. Data came from immunoSEQ multiplex PCR; TCRdb stores just in-frame clones and leaves some out. The data contain 100,000 or so clones, 86% of them singletons. The CDR3 has 16 residues. Per the germline V gene, CDR1 is SGHTS and CDR2 is YDEGEE. V shed 4 bases and J shed 0 bases, with 14 bases lying between them. Sequencing was performed on CD4+ or CD8+ T cells sorted from blood, taken in a trial of the OX40 agonist ivuxolimab. The chain uses TRBV5-8 and TRBJ2-1; weak D call: TRBD1 (6 bases). This receptor was obtained from an adult with an advanced solid tumor such as melanoma, head and neck, liver or kidney cancer. CDR3 coding DNA: TGTGCCAGCAGCAGGGGACACCTGAGCTCCTACAATGAGCAGTTCTTC. Its protein is CASSRGHLSSYNEQFF. Full variable domain (remainder filled in from reference TRBV5-8 and TRBJ2-1): EAGVTQSPTHLIKTRGQQATLRCSPISGHTSVYWYQQALGLGLQFLLWYDEGEERNRGNFPPRFSGRQFPNYSSELNVNALELEDSALYLCASSRGHLSSYNEQFFGPGTRLTVL.